One and the same sample provided the 24 T cell receptor beta chains below, sequenced in a study of monozygotic twins with inflammatory bowel disease. TCRdb derives one entry per CDR3 protein from the 5' RACE reads, leaving out DNA. The clone table shows a few hundred thousand distinct CDR3 sequences, with the ten largest holding just over 2.5%. What was sequenced was blood. The receptors come from a human donor with ulcerative colitis or Crohn's disease, or a healthy co-twin of an affected twin (not recorded which).

The V gene is TRBV3-1, the J gene TRBJ2-3; without DNA, the TCRdb call of TRBD1 cannot be checked. The CDR3 length is 14 residues. Germline values: CDR1 LGHDT, CDR2 YNNKEL (reference sequence). The chain's CDR3 is CASSHPFRTDTQYF.

The chain has TRBV5-1 and TRBJ2-7; TCRdb reports TRBD2, a call that lacks DNA to check it against. Germline loops: CDR1 SGHRS, CDR2 YFSETQ. This CDR3 is 14 amino acids long. The CDR3 spells CASSVDLTGDEQYF.

The J gene is TRBJ2-7, the V gene TRBV7-9. CDR1 is SEHNR and CDR2 is FQNEAQ in the germline V gene (reference sequence). The CDR3 spans 12 residues. The CDR3 reads CASSLISYEQYF. Full variable domain (rest looked up from reference TRBV7-9 and TRBJ2-7): DTGVSQNPRHKITKRGQNVTFRCDPISEHNRLYWYRQTLGQGPEFLTYFQNEAQLEKSRLLSDRFSAERPKGSFSTLEIQRTEQGDSAMYLCASSLISYEQYFGPGTRLTVT.

This chain links TRBV5-1 with TRBJ2-5; the D call of TRBD1 rests on TCRdb alone, since no DNA is present to check it. The CDR3 has 14 amino acids. Germline V CDR1 and CDR2: SGHRS, YFSETQ. CDR3 residues: CASSSLTGRETQYF.

This chain's CDR3 is CASSHRQKNTEAFF. The chain carries TRBV3-1 and TRBJ1-1. Germline V gives CDR1 LGHDT, CDR2 YNNKEL (reference sequence). This CDR3 has 14 residues.

The V and J genes are TRBV24-1 and TRBJ2-1; the TCRdb call, TRBD1, lacks DNA for checking. CDR1 and CDR2 from the germline V gene are KGHDR and SFDVKD. The CDR3 is 17 amino acids. The CDR3 loop reads CATSDPSGTVIANEQFF.

The chain links TRBV20-1 to TRBJ2-3; TCRdb names TRBD1, which stays unverified in the absence of DNA. This CDR3 comprises 14 residues. Germline V gene lookup returns CDR1 DFQATT and CDR2 SNEGSKA (reference sequence). The CDR3 reads CSATRDRSTDTQYF.

CDR3: CASSDDIGGVGEKLFF. The chain joins TRBV9 to TRBJ1-4; TCRdb outputs TRBD1, but without DNA this stays unchecked. Germline V lookup: CDR1 SGDLS, CDR2 YYNGEE. This CDR3 is built from 16 residues.

This sequence joins TRBV21-1 and TRBJ2-7; TCRdb returns TRBD1, unconfirmable since there is no DNA. TRBV21-1 is a pseudogene. This CDR3 is built from 15 residues. Here the CDR3 reads CASSKAPRVLFEQYF.

The V gene is TRBV7-8, the J gene TRBJ1-5. Germline V gene lookup returns CDR1 SGHVS and CDR2 FQNEAQ. The CDR3 sequence is 14 residues long. CDR3 residues: CASSLLTSSQPQHF.

The chain joins TRBV27 to TRBJ1-5. CDR1 is MNHEY, CDR2 SMNVEV, per germline (reference sequence). The CDR3 length is 16 residues. The CDR3 reads CASSLSGLGPNQPQHF.

This chain connects TRBV5-1 to TRBJ2-1; TCRdb outputs TRBD1, but without DNA this stays unchecked. The CDR3 spans 11 residues. CDR1 and CDR2 (germline): SGHRS, YFSETQ. The CDR3 spells CASSHGIEQFF.

The genes are TRBV21-1 and TRBJ2-7; TCRdb's D gene call, TRBD1, goes unchecked for lack of DNA. TRBV21-1 is a documented pseudogene. CDR3 length: 16 amino acids. The CDR3 region is CASSKPHRAEVYEQYF.

This chain connects TRBV12-3 or TRBV12-4 to TRBJ2-7; TCRdb lists TRBD1, though no DNA is available to test this call. The CDR3 consists of 14 residues. CDR3: CASSSGGRSYEQYF.

The rearrangement links TRBV4-1 to TRBJ1-5; TCRdb reports TRBD1, a call that lacks DNA to check it against. CDR1 is MGHRA and CDR2 is YSYEKL in the germline V gene. This CDR3 region has 15 residues. The CDR3 sequence: CASSQHDRGSQPQHF.

The chain is built from TRBV20-1 and TRBJ2-1; TCRdb reports TRBD2, a call that lacks DNA to check it against. From germline, CDR1 is DFQATT and CDR2 SNEGSKA (reference sequence). This CDR3 is 14 amino acids long. This CDR3 reads CSAKPSGGYNEQFF.

The chain links TRBV5-1 to TRBJ2-2; TCRdb lists TRBD2, though no DNA is available to test this call. From germline, CDR1 is SGHRS and CDR2 YFSETQ. The CDR3 sequence is 16 residues long. CDR3 sequence reads: CASSPGLAGNTGELFF.

The rearrangement uses TRBV12-5 and TRBJ1-5; TCRdb gives TRBD1 as the D gene, but with no DNA this cannot be confirmed. The CDR3 has 18 amino acids. Germline lookup yields CDR1 LGHNT and CDR2 FRNRAP. The CDR3 region is CASGLGGGRGVSNQPQHF.

This chain links TRBV11-1 with TRBJ1-6. The CDR3 consists of 18 residues. CDR1 is SGHAT and CDR2 is FQDESV in the germline V gene (reference sequence). The CDR3 spells CASSFWGYADSYNSPLHF. Variable domain in full (rest from reference TRBV11-1 and TRBJ1-6): EAEVAQSPRYKITEKSQAVAFWCDPISGHATLYWYRQILGQGPELLVQFQDESVVDDSQLPKDRFSAERLKGVDSTLKIQPAELGDSAMYLCASSFWGYADSYNSPLHFGNGTRLTVT.

The chain carries TRBV15 and TRBJ1-3. Germline CDR1 is LNHNV and CDR2 is YYDKDF (reference sequence). CDR3 length: 16 residues. CDR3 amino acids: CATSDALLVSGNTIYF.

J is TRBJ2-2 and V is TRBV12-3 or TRBV12-4. The CDR3 loop spans 12 amino acids. The chain's CDR3 is CASRSSAGELFF.

The rearrangement uses TRBV21-1 and TRBJ1-6; lacking DNA, the TRBD1 call made by TCRdb goes unchecked. TRBV21-1 is a pseudogene locus. CDR3 length: 20 residues. CDR3 in amino acids: CASSKAFPRQFSSYNSPLHF.

This chain links TRBV6-1 with TRBJ2-5; TCRdb reports TRBD1, a call that lacks DNA to check it against. There are 16 residues in the CDR3. CDR1 and CDR2 from the germline V gene are MNHNS and SASEGT. CDR3 sequence reads: CASSMLVEGGLGTQYF.

The chain carries TRBV10-3 and TRBJ2-1. The V gene's germline CDR1 is ENHRY and CDR2 SYGVKD. This CDR3 is built from 15 residues. The CDR3 loop reads CAITAEPGIHNEQFF.